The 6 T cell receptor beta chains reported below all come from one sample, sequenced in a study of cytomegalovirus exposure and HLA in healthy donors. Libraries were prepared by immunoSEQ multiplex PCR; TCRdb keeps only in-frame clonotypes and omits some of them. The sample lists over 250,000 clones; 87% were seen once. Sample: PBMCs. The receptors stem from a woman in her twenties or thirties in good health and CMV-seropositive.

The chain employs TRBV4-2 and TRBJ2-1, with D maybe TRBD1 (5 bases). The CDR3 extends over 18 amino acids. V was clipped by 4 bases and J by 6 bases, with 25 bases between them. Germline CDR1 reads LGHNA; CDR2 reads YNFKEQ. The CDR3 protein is CASSPLPRVPDPPNEQFF. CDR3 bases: TGTGCCAGCAGCCCACTTCCCAGGGTCCCCGATCCCCCCAATGAGCAGTTCTTC.

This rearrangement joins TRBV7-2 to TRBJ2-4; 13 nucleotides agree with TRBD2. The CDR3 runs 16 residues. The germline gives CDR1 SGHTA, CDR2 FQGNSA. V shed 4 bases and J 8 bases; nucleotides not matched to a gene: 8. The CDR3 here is CASSSRTSGSLDIQYF. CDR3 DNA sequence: TGTGCCAGCAGCTCACGGACTAGCGGGAGCCTGGACATTCAGTACTTC.

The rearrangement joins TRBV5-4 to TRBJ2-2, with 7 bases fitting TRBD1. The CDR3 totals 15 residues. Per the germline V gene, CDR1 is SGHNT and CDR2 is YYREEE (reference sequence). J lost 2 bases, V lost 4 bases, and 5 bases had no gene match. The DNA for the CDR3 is TGTGCCAGCAGCGCAGACAGGGTTAACACCGGGGAGCTGTTTTTT. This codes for CASSADRVNTGELFF.

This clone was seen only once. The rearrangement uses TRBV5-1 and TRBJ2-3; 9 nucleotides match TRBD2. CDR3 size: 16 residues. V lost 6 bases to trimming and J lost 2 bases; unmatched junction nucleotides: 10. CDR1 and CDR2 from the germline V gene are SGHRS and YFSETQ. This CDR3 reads CASNPGTSSLTDTQYF. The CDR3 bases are TGCGCCAGCAACCCTGGGACTAGCTCACTCACAGATACGCAGTATTTT. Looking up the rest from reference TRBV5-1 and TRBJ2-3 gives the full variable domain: KAGVTQTPRYLIKTRGQQVTLSCSPISGHRSVSWYQQTPGQGLQFLFEYFSETQRNKGNFPGRFSGRQFSNSRSEMNVSTLELGDSALYLCASNPGTSSLTDTQYFGPGTRLTVL.

CDR3: CASRIDAYPYNEQFF. CDR3 nucleotide sequence: TGTGCCAGCAGGATCGACGCCTATCCCTACAATGAGCAGTTCTTC. This chain uses TRBV27 with TRBJ2-1; D gene ambiguous. CDR1 is MNHEY and CDR2 is SMNVEV in the germline V gene (reference sequence). CDR3 length equals 15 residues. V shed 6 bases and J shed 2 bases, with 14 bases lying between them.

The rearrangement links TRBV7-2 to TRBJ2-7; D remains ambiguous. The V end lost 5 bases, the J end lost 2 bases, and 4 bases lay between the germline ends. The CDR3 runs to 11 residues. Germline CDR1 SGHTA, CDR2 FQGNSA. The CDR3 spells CASSRAYEQYF. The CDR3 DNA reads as TGTGCCAGCAGCCGGGCCTACGAGCAGTACTTC.